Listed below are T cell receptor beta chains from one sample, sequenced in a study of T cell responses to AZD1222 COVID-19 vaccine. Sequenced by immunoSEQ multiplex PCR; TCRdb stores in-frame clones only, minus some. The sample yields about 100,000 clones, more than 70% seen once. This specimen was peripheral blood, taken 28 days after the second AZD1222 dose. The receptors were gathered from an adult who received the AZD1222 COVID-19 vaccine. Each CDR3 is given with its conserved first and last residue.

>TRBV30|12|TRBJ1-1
CAWSVIPGRAFF
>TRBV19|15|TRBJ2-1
CASSPTGTGVHEQFF
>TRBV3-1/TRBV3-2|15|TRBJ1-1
CASSPREHLNTEAFF
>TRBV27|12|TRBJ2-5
CASSLNGETQYF
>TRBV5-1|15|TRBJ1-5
CASSSTGNSNQPQHF
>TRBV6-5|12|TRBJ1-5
CASRSSGQPQHF
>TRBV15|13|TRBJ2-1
CATSRDHTHEQFF
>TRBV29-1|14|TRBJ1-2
CSVASRGQNYGYTF
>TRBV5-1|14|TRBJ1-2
CASSTAPPNYGYTF
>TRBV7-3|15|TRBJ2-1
CASSLGQGGYNEQFF
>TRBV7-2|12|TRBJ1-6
CASNVLNSPLHF
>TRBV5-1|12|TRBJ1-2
CASSLGHYGYTF
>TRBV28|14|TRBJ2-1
CASSLLAAYNEQFF
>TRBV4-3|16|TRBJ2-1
CASSQVTTSVPNEQFF
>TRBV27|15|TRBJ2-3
CASSSGREGRDTQYF
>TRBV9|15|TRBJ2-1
CASSVELAGEREQFF
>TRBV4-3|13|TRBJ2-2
CASSQQLPGELFF
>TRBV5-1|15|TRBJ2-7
CASSLVQGGSYEQYF
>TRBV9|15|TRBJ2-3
CASSVARSSTDTQYF
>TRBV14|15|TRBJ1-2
CASSQGVLINYGYTF
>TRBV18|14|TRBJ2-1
CASSRVDGSQEQFF
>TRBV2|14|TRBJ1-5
CASSELSQNQPQHF
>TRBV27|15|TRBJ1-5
CASRAEEGLNQPQHF
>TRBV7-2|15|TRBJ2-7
CASSLAPGGSYEQYF
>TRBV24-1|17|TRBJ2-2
CATSDSGLAGNTGELFF
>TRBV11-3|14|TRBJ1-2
CASSLKTGGYGYTF
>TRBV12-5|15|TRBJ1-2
CASGGGPADPMSYTF
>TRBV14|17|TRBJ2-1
CASSRSPGLGSYNEQFF
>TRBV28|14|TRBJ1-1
CASSPPGQYTEAFF
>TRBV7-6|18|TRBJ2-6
CASSPSGQGASGANVLTF
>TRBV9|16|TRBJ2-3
CASSTMTSASTDTQYF
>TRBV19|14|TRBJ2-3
CASSIRRFPDTQYF
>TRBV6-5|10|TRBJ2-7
CASSPQEQYF
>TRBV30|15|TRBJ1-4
CAWSTRTGTNEKLFF
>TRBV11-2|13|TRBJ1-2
CASSVDSLYGYTF
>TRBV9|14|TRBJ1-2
CASSASAGGGGYTF
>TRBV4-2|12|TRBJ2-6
CASSPSSPVLTF
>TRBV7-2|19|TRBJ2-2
CASSLARLAGGRNTGELFF
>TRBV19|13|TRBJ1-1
CASRRGGDTEAFF
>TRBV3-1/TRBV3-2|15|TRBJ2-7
CASSLYRGYSYEQYF
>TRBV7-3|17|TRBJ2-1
CASSLLGARQSYNEQFF